The text below deals with one T cell receptor (beta chain). Its antigen is undetermined. TCRdb's table, derived via immunoSEQ multiplex PCR, lists solely in-frame clones and lacks some. The sample lists 17,000 or so clones, approximately 83% occurring once. As for time point: cycle 4 day 1 (C4D1), after less than 7 weeks of nivolumab. Every patient experienced relapse after autologous stem cell transplantation, and brentuximab vedotin exposure varied. The record originates from a study of PD-1 blockade in classical Hodgkin lymphoma. Overall study context: Patients received nivolumab 3 mg/kg intravenously every 2 weeks. Study observations and caveats: Newly diagnosed and completely responding patients shared comparable baseline diversity. By C4D1, CD4+ diversity increased significantly, especially in complete responders. Later analyses included only patients treated at least 1 year post-ASCT.

CDR3 length: 13 amino acids. Trimming shortened V by 5 bases and J by 4 bases, and 6 bases separated the two germline ends. Germline loops: CDR1 SEHNR, CDR2 FQNEAQ (reference sequence). Source: peripheral blood mononuclear cells (PBMCs), taken before the fourth cycle of nivolumab. This chain links TRBV7-9 with TRBJ2-6; D is uncertain. This receptor was taken from a human donor with classical Hodgkin lymphoma. The CDR3 reads CASSRSGANVLTF. The CDR3 nucleotides read TGTGCCAGCAGCCGTTCGGGGGCCAACGTCCTGACTTTC.